This record looks at one TCR beta chain sequence and its context. Trimming removed 5 bases from V and 0 bases from J, with 20 bases in between. The CDR3 covers 18 residues. Via MiXCR, TCRdb re-called the RT-PCR reads, giving one row per CDR3 protein. The sample records about 89,000 distinct CDR3 sequences, roughly 43% being singletons. The data are from a study of patients and donors after allogeneic stem cell transplantation. The source of this sequence is a human donor who was either an allogeneic HSCT recipient or a stem cell or donor lymphocyte infusion donor (not recorded which). It is not recorded whose cells these are; they may come from a transplant donor. Source material: blood, either unsorted or a sorted T cell fraction (not recorded which). The chain recombines TRBV12-3 or TRBV12-4 with TRBJ2-4; weak D call: TRBD1 (6 bases). In DNA, the CDR3 is TGTGCCAGCAGTCATACCTCCGGGACACCTATAGCCAAAAACATTCAGTACTTC. It encodes CASSHTSGTPIAKNIQYF.